The present T cell receptor (beta chain) was sequenced within a study of blood T cell repertoires in COVID-19. About the research overall: Sites in the United States, Italy and Spain provided acute and convalescent COVID-19 samples. T cells, B-cell-depleted T cells, or PBMCs provided the cDNA or gDNA that served as material.

This clone showed up just once. The authors' processing: Reference gene primer amplification yielded estimated nucleated cell counts. Libraries were prepared by immunoSEQ multiplex PCR; TCRdb keeps only in-frame clonotypes and omits some of them. V and J calls and clone size are those listed in that table; D and trimming were worked out from the DNA. The data contain approximately 150,000 clones, just over 85% of them singletons. The source material was peripheral blood. This TCR derives from a man in his 70s with acute or convalescent COVID-19.

DNA of the CDR3: TGTGCCAGTAGTAATCCCTGGCGGGGTGGCGAGCAGTACTTC. As protein: CASSNPWRGGEQYF. The chain uses TRBV19 and TRBJ2-7; the D gene is possibly TRBD2 (6 bases). The CDR3 has 14 amino acids. Germline lookup yields CDR1 LNHDA and CDR2 SQIVND (reference sequence). The V end was cut by 4 bases, the J end by 6 bases, with 16 bases between.